This TCR beta chain was identified during a study of human T cells and chemical hapten exposure. On the study more broadly: The study patch tested 0.01% DPC on the upper back and read results at 6 days. Mostly female patients had alopecia areata, totalis or universalis. General study points: Expanded TCRs clustered into significantly more large CDR3 similarity groups than controls, the analysis revealed.

This clonotype was counted ten times or more. Its antigen is not identified. The library tagged each cDNA molecule with unique molecular identifiers. TCRdb reprocessed the RACE reads via MiXCR and lists one record per CDR3 protein. The repertoire consists of under 200,000 distinct CDR3 sequences, with around 13% occurring once and the leading ten covering 1.7%. The time point here: patch test 1, 2 weeks after DPC sensitization. Regarding treatment: therapeutic diphenylcyclopropenone sensitization with weekly scalp DPC. Trimming removed 11 bases at V and 0 bases at J, with 16 bases between. The CDR3 covers 14 residues. Germline-derived CDR1 and CDR2 are WSHSY and SAAADI.

This material consisted of whole blood, taken in connection with sensitization to the hapten diphenylcyclopropenone (DPC). The receptor was isolated from a woman in her twenties or thirties with alopecia areata. Some clones in this sample may be carry-over from other donors' samples. The rearrangement joins TRBV10-2 to TRBJ2-5, with D maybe TRBD2 (6 bases). In nucleotides, the CDR3 is TGCGCCGGGGGGTACGGTGGTTACCAAGAGACCCAGTACTTC. It is translated as CAGGYGGYQETQYF.